The 10 T cell receptor beta chains below all came from one sample that was sequenced in a study of blood T cell repertoires in COVID-19 (TCRdb year 2020). Libraries were made using the immunoSEQ multiplex PCR assay. As stored in TCRdb, this immuneACCESS dataset retains in-frame rearrangements with V and J assigned. A fraction of the clones does not appear; measured against another copy, unresolved V genes explain less than half of the discrepancy, and the remainder lacks a known reason. In this sample the table shows about 160,000 clones, under 85% of which occur a single time. Around 3.4% of the sample is held by the ten biggest clonotypes. Sequencing was done on a sample of peripheral blood. These TCRs come from a woman aged 80 or older with acute or convalescent COVID-19.

This clone was observed a handful of times. The chain joins TRBV9 to TRBJ2-7, with 9 bases fitting TRBD1. V lost 0 bases to trimming and J lost 3 bases; unmatched junction nucleotides: 1. The CDR3 extends over 14 amino acids. The germline CDR1 and CDR2 sequences are SGDLS and YYNGEE. CDR3 in DNA: TGTGCCAGCAGCGTAGGGGACAGGGTCTACGAGCAGTACTTC. It specifies CASSVGDRVYEQYF.

This rearrangement joins TRBV7-9 to TRBJ2-7, with 10 bases matching TRBD1. CDR3 length: 15 residues. The V and J ends lost 5 bases and 4 bases, in that order; junction bases with no gene match: 8. Germline V gene sequence: CDR1 SEHNR, CDR2 FQNEAQ (reference sequence). DNA of the CDR3: TGTGCCAGCAGCCGCCGGGACAGGGGAATGTACGAGCAGTACTTC. Its translation: CASSRRDRGMYEQYF.

The chain has TRBV2 and TRBJ2-3; TRBD2 aligns across 10 bases. CDR3 length equals 17 residues. V shed 7 bases, J shed 4 bases, and the junction held 14 bases outside the gene matches. The germline CDR1 and CDR2 sequences are SNHLY and FYNNEI. The CDR3 sequence is CASTTTAGGPGADTQYF. The DNA of the CDR3 is TGTGCCAGCACTACCACAGCGGGGGGGCCCGGGGCAGATACGCAGTATTTT.

The chain uses TRBV25-1 and TRBJ1-5, with TRBD1 matching over 8 bases. The CDR3 covers 15 residues. Germline lookup yields CDR1 MGHDK and CDR2 SYGVNS. The trim removed 2 bases at V and 4 bases at J, leaving 4 bases unmatched. CDR3 amino acids: CASSEQGADNQPQHF. The CDR3 DNA sequence: TGTGCCAGCAGTGAACAGGGGGCGGATAATCAGCCCCAGCATTTT. The whole variable domain, filled in from reference TRBV25-1 and TRBJ1-5, reads EADIYQTPRYLVIGTGKKITLECSQTMGHDKMYWYQQDPGMELHLIHYSYGVNSTEKGDLSSESTVSRIRTEHFPLTLESARPSHTSQYLCASSEQGADNQPQHFGDGTRLSIL.

The chain carries TRBV5-6 and TRBJ2-1, with 10 bases identical to TRBD1. The CDR3 is 15 amino acids. The germline V gene has CDR1 SGHDT and CDR2 YYEEEE. The V segment lost 4 bases and the J segment 4 bases; nucleotides outside the gene matches: 5. CDR3 in DNA: TGTGCCAGCAGCCCTGGACAGGGGGTGTACAATGAGCAGTTCTTC. It translates to CASSPGQGVYNEQFF.

The chain is built from TRBV3-1 (or the pseudogene TRBV3-2) and TRBJ1-2, with a weak D call TRBD1 (5 bases). V was cut by 3 bases and J by 4 bases, with 9 bases left in between. Germline CDR1 reads LGHDT; CDR2 reads YNNKEL (reference sequence). This CDR3 has 13 residues. The CDR3 coding sequence is TGTGCCAGCAGCCAGCAGGGCGGCTATGGCTACACCTTC. Protein sequence: CASSQQGGYGYTF.

The chain recombines TRBV7-6 with TRBJ1-6, with a weak D call TRBD1 (6 bases). Trimming took 4 bases from V and 7 from J, leaving 14 bases between them. This CDR3 comprises 15 residues. CDR1 and CDR2 from the germline V gene are SGHVS and FNYEAQ. The CDR3 nucleotides read TGTGCCAGCAGCTCGGCAGGGGCGCAGAATTCACCCCTCCACTTT. This sequence encodes CASSSAGAQNSPLHF. The variable domain in full, with the rest retrieved from reference TRBV7-6 and TRBJ1-6, is GAGVSQSPRYKVTKRGQDVALRCDPISGHVSLYWYRQALGQGPEFLTYFNYEAQQDKSGLPNDRFSAERPEGSISTLTIQRTEQRDSAMYRCASSSAGAQNSPLHFGNGTRLTVT.

This clone has only a few counts. The chain joins TRBV10-1 to TRBJ2-7; TRBD2 agrees at 10 bases. The CDR3 is 19 amino acids. From germline, CDR1 is WNHNN and CDR2 SYGVQD (reference sequence). V was pared by 3 bases and J by 4 bases, with 18 bases of the junction left unmatched. The CDR3 region has the DNA TGCGCCAGCAGTGACCCACAGGGGTTTATAGCGGGGGGATCATACGAGCAGTACTTC. This translates into CASSDPQGFIAGGSYEQYF.

The gene calls are TRBV7-9 and TRBJ2-1, with TRBD2 matching 7 bases. Germline trimming cut 5 bases from V and 3 bases from J; bases unmatched to any gene: 19. CDR1 and CDR2 (germline): SEHNR, FQNEAQ (reference sequence). The CDR3 covers 19 residues. The CDR3 coding sequence is TGTGCCAGCAGCCCCCCGACGCGAGCGGGAAAGTTGGACTACAATGAGCAGTTCTTC. This gives the protein CASSPPTRAGKLDYNEQFF. The full variable domain, in which reference TRBV7-9 and TRBJ2-1 provide the parts outside the CDR3, is DTGVSQNPRHKITKRGQNVTFRCDPISEHNRLYWYRQTLGQGPEFLTYFQNEAQLEKSRLLSDRFSAERPKGSFSTLEIQRTEQGDSAMYLCASSPPTRAGKLDYNEQFFGPGTRLTVL.

V and J are TRBV4-3 and TRBJ1-1; 10 bases align to TRBD1. The CDR3 covers 14 residues. V lost 3 bases to trimming and J lost 10 bases; unmatched junction nucleotides: 8. Germline V gives CDR1 LGHNA, CDR2 YSLEER. CDR3 protein: CASSQGTGASAAFF. Here the CDR3 DNA reads TGCGCCAGCAGCCAGGGGACAGGGGCTTCGGCAGCTTTCTTT.